Reported below is one T cell receptor beta chain. Produced via immunoSEQ multiplex PCR; TCRdb's table is partial and in-frame only. The sample lists about 72,000 clones; roughly 89% were seen once. The sample originates from a study of OX40 agonist ivuxolimab in advanced cancers. Overall study context: It was ivuxolimab, an agonistic anti-OX40 (CD134) antibody, that patients were treated with.

This TCR was recovered from an adult with an advanced solid tumor such as melanoma, head and neck, liver or kidney cancer. Specimen: CD4+ or CD8+ T cells sorted from blood, collected in a trial of the OX40 agonist ivuxolimab.

The CDR3 spells CASSLLSTGENEQFF. CDR3 nucleotides: TGTGCCAGCAGTCTTCTTTCGACAGGGGAGAATGAGCAGTTCTTC. This sequence joins TRBV6-1 and TRBJ2-1, with 8 bases fitting TRBD1. V trimming: 5 bases; J trimming: 7 bases; junction bases outside the gene matches: 10. The CDR3 covers 15 residues. Germline-derived CDR1 and CDR2 are MNHNS and SASEGT.